This T cell receptor (beta chain) was recorded in a study of shared clonotypes between healthy human individuals. Trimming cost V 6 bases and J 0 bases, with 10 bases left between them. This CDR3 contains 14 residues. In germline, CDR1 is SEHNR, CDR2 FQNEAQ (reference sequence). The table lists this clone with a count of one. The table came from immunoSEQ multiplex PCR; TCRdb's copy has only in-frame clones and leaves some out. The sample contains about 1,500,000 clones, roughly 97% of which appear only once. The sample was naive CD4+ T cells sorted from blood. Subset defined: CD45RA+ positively selected. The receptor's source is a man aged 25 to 45 in good health. The chain carries TRBV7-9 and TRBJ2-3; no reliable D call. This chain's CDR3 is CASSQDGSTDTQYF. Written as DNA, the CDR3 is TGTGCCAGCAGTCAGGACGGTAGCACAGATACGCAGTATTTT.